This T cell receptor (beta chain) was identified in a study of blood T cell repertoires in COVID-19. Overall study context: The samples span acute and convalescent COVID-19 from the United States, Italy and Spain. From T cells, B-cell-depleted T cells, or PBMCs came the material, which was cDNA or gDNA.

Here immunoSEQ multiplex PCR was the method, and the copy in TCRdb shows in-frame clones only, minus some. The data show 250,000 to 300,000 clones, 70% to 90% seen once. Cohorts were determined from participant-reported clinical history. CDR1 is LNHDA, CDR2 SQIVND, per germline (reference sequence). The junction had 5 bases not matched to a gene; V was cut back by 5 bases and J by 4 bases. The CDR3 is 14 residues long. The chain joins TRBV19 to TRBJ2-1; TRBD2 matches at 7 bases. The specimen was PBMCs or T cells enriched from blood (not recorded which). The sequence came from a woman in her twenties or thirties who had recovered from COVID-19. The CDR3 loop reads CASSLRGRYNEQFF. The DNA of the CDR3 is TGTGCCAGTAGTTTGCGGGGGAGATACAATGAGCAGTTCTTC.